Listed below are T cell receptor beta chains from one sample, sequenced in a study of control samples from healthy donors and cancer patients. Using immunoSEQ multiplex PCR, the repertoire was profiled, and TCRdb retains in-frame clones only, with some absent. The table lists 260,000 or so clones, roughly four fifths of them singletons. Sequencing was carried out using PBMCs. These receptors were obtained from a woman aged 55-70 years with lung cancer. Both conserved end residues are part of each CDR3. A D gene is named only where the DNA matches it firmly. Size is stated for part of the rows, as once, few or many counts, or as a class when the clone is expanded.

cdr3_aa,cdr3_nt,clone_size,d_call,j_call,v_call
CASRVSTTNEKLFF,TGTGCCAGCCGAGTCTCCACAACTAATGAAAAACTGTTTTTT,NA,NA,TRBJ1-4,TRBV27
CATRGQGALNTGELFF,TGTGCCACACGGGGACAGGGGGCTCTAAACACCGGGGAGCTGTTTTTT,NA,TRBD1,TRBJ2-2,TRBV28
CASSDGQRETQYF,TGTGCCAGCAGCGATGGACAGCGAGAGACCCAGTACTTC,NA,NA,TRBJ2-5,TRBV7-3
CASSYQATSGYEQYF,TGTGCCAGCAGCTACCAAGCGACTAGCGGATACGAGCAGTACTTC,NA,TRBD2,TRBJ2-7,TRBV7-6
CAWTRVAGYTF,TGTGCCTGGACTAGGGTAGCCGGCTACACCTTC,NA,NA,TRBJ1-2,TRBV30
CASSTSGKEQYF,TGTGCCAGTAGTACGTCAGGGAAAGAGCAGTACTTC,NA,NA,TRBJ2-7,TRBV19
CASSLGQNTDTQYF,TGTGCCAGCAGCTTAGGACAGAACACAGATACGCAGTATTTT,once,NA,TRBJ2-3,TRBV5-4
CSVLSSGYTF,TGCAGCGTTTTGAGCTCCGGCTACACCTTC,NA,NA,TRBJ1-2,TRBV29-1
CASSSRGSDTQYF,TGTGCCAGCAGTTCCAGGGGTTCCGATACGCAGTATTTT,NA,NA,TRBJ2-3,TRBV27
CASSSGTSGRYEQFF,TGTGCCAGCAGTTCCGGGACTAGCGGGAGATATGAGCAGTTCTTC,NA,TRBD2,TRBJ2-1,TRBV28
CASSQDNLGLEAFF,TGTGCCAGCAGCCAAGATAATCTAGGACTTGAAGCTTTCTTT,NA,NA,TRBJ1-1,TRBV3-1/TRBV3-2
CASSSVASGNTIYF,TGTGCCAGCAGCTCCGTGGCCTCTGGAAACACCATATATTTT,NA,NA,TRBJ1-3,TRBV11-2
CASSFFTGASEQYF,TGTGCCAGCAGTTTTTTTACAGGGGCGAGCGAGCAGTACTTC,NA,TRBD1,TRBJ2-7,TRBV27
CASSGDSKRTEAFF,TGCGCCAGCAGCGGGGACAGTAAGAGGACTGAAGCTTTCTTT,NA,TRBD1,TRBJ1-1,TRBV5-1
CASGLRTGPNTGELFF,TGTGCTAGTGGCCTGCGGACAGGGCCGAACACCGGGGAGCTGTTTTTT,few,TRBD1,TRBJ2-2,TRBV12-5
CASSPTSGAETQYF,TGTGCCAGCTCACCAACGTCGGGGGCTGAGACCCAGTACTTC,few,NA,TRBJ2-5,TRBV18
CASSQGRVMNTGELFF,TGCGCCAGCAGCCAAGGGAGGGTTATGAACACCGGGGAGCTGTTTTTT,NA,NA,TRBJ2-2,TRBV4-1
CASSLSLYNEQFF,TGTGCCAGCAGCTTAAGTCTATACAATGAGCAGTTCTTC,NA,NA,TRBJ2-1,TRBV7-3
CASSELQLNNEQFF,TGTGCCAGCAGTGAATTACAGCTAAACAATGAGCAGTTCTTC,NA,NA,TRBJ2-1,TRBV2
CASSLGTWQGSEKLFF,TGTGCCAGCAGCTTAGGAACTTGGCAGGGGAGTGAAAAACTGTTTTTT,once,NA,TRBJ1-4,TRBV7-6
CASSYGMGSYNEQFF,TGTGCCAGCAGTTACGGGATGGGCTCCTACAATGAGCAGTTCTTC,NA,NA,TRBJ2-1,TRBV6-5
CASTPRDLRGATNEKLFF,TGTGCCAGCACCCCCCGGGACCTTAGAGGGGCAACTAATGAAAAACTGTTTTTT,many,NA,TRBJ1-4,TRBV7-3
CASSLDSRNQPQHF,TGTGCCAGCAGCTTAGACAGCCGCAATCAGCCCCAGCATTTT,NA,NA,TRBJ1-5,TRBV7-8
CASSPRDPRTGELFF,TGTGCTAGCAGCCCGAGGGACCCAAGAACCGGGGAGCTGTTTTTT,NA,NA,TRBJ2-2,TRBV7-7
CASSWDRNSPLHF,TGTGCCAGCAGCTGGGACAGGAATTCACCCCTCCACTTT,few,TRBD1,TRBJ1-6,TRBV7-2
CASSPTLQGIEEYF,TGTGCCAGCTCACCAACGTTGCAGGGGATAGAGGAGTACTTC,NA,NA,TRBJ2-7,TRBV18
CASSQTGYLTDTQYF,TGTGCCAGCAGCCAAACAGGGTACCTCACAGATACGCAGTATTTT,few,NA,TRBJ2-3,TRBV3-1/TRBV3-2
CAISAPDSTGNEQFF,TGTGCCATCAGTGCCCCGGATTCAACGGGGAATGAGCAGTTCTTC,NA,NA,TRBJ2-1,TRBV10-3
CASSFTMNTEAFF,TGTGCCAGCAGCTTCACAATGAACACTGAAGCTTTCTTT,NA,NA,TRBJ1-1,TRBV7-2
CASSLEGRGYNEQFF,TGCGCCAGCAGCTTGGAGGGGCGGGGCTACAATGAGCAGTTCTTC,NA,NA,TRBJ2-1,TRBV5-1
CASRRDGGANTEAFF,TGTGCCAGCAGAAGAGACGGGGGAGCGAACACTGAAGCTTTCTTT,NA,NA,TRBJ1-1,TRBV2
CASRTGGPPNEKLFF,TGTGCCAGCAGGACAGGGGGTCCACCTAATGAAAAACTGTTTTTT,NA,TRBD1,TRBJ1-4,TRBV6-5
CASRPTLRYEQYF,TGTGCCAGCCGGCCCACCCTACGCTACGAGCAGTACTTC,NA,NA,TRBJ2-7,TRBV27
CASSQGAPPYEQYF,TGTGCCAGCAGCCAGGGGGCGCCCCCCTACGAGCAGTACTTC,NA,TRBD1,TRBJ2-7,TRBV2
CASSVDHRGETQYF,TGTGCCAGCAGCGTAGACCACAGGGGAGAGACCCAGTACTTC,NA,TRBD1,TRBJ2-5,TRBV9
CSVVAAGAYGYTF,TGCAGCGTTGTAGCGGCAGGGGCGTATGGCTACACCTTC,NA,NA,TRBJ1-2,TRBV29-1
CASSLSLGGPYNSPLHF,TGTGCCAGCAGTTTATCACTCGGGGGCCCCTATAATTCACCCCTCCACTTT,NA,NA,TRBJ1-6,TRBV27
CASSPAARTYEQYF,TGTGCCAGCTCACCCGCCGCCAGGACCTACGAGCAGTACTTC,NA,NA,TRBJ2-7,TRBV18
CASSIKGQGNTEAFF,TGTGCCAGTAGTATTAAAGGGCAGGGGAACACTGAAGCTTTCTTT,NA,NA,TRBJ1-1,TRBV19
CASSPPWGEGNIQYF,TGTGCCAGCAGCCCACCTTGGGGGGAGGGAAACATTCAGTACTTC,NA,TRBD2,TRBJ2-4,TRBV3-1/TRBV3-2
CASSQNRGQPQHF,TGTGCCAGCAGCCAAAACAGGGGCCAGCCCCAGCATTTT,NA,TRBD1,TRBJ1-5,TRBV6-5
CASSTPGLGNEKLFF,TGTGCCAGCAGCACCCCGGGACTTGGTAATGAAAAACTGTTTTTT,NA,NA,TRBJ1-4,TRBV6-6
CSVEIEDTQYF,TGCAGCGTTGAAATCGAGGATACGCAGTATTTT,NA,NA,TRBJ2-3,TRBV29-1
CASSLDRAGVNIQYF,TGTGCCAGCAGCTTAGATCGGGCGGGGGTGAACATTCAGTACTTC,once,TRBD2,TRBJ2-4,TRBV11-2
CASSPPSRYNEQFF,TGTGCCAGCTCACCACCGTCGCGGTACAATGAGCAGTTCTTC,NA,NA,TRBJ2-1,TRBV18
CASSLQGAETQYF,TGCGCCAGTTCGCTACAGGGTGCGGAGACCCAGTACTTC,NA,NA,TRBJ2-5,TRBV10-1
CASSQVLTSGPQHF,TGCGCCAGCAGCCAAGTCCTCACCTCAGGGCCCCAGCATTTT,NA,NA,TRBJ1-5,TRBV4-1
CASSHRRTSGGNTDTQYF,TGCGCCAGCAGCCATCGTCGGACTAGCGGGGGGAATACAGATACGCAGTATTTT,NA,TRBD2,TRBJ2-3,TRBV4-1
CASSKGALGYTF,TGTGCCAGCAGCAAAGGGGCATTAGGCTACACCTTC,NA,NA,TRBJ1-2,TRBV6-5
CASSQDEGASGNTIYF,TGCGCCAGCAGCCAAGATGAAGGGGCTTCTGGAAACACCATATATTTT,NA,NA,TRBJ1-3,TRBV4-1
CATRGQTTDTQYF,TGTGCCACCAGGGGACAGACCACAGATACGCAGTATTTT,NA,TRBD1,TRBJ2-3,TRBV15
CASSMTTSGVYEQYF,TGTGCCAGTAGTATGACGACTAGCGGGGTCTACGAGCAGTACTTC,NA,TRBD2,TRBJ2-7,TRBV19
CASSQLSTATEAFF,TGTGCCAGCAGCCAATTGTCAACAGCGACTGAAGCTTTCTTT,NA,NA,TRBJ1-1,TRBV3-1/TRBV3-2
CASSEIRVEKLFF,TGTGCCAGCAGTGAAATCAGGGTTGAAAAACTGTTTTTT,NA,NA,TRBJ1-4,TRBV2